The 12 T cell receptor beta chains below come from one sample, sequenced in a study of T cells after yellow fever vaccination. TCRdb reprocessed the 5' RACE reads with MiXCR, giving one entry per CDR3 protein. The sample contains approximately 450,000 distinct CDR3 sequences, about 17% of which appear only once. The sample here was PBMCs, taken before the yellow fever booster vaccination. These receptors were obtained from a man between 18 and 29 years old who received the YFV17D yellow fever vaccine.

The table lists this clonotype with a few counts. The chain employs TRBV15 and TRBJ2-7, with 7 positions matching TRBD1. The CDR3 is 14 amino acids. Trimming took 3 bases from V and 3 from J; bases not matched to a gene: 5. Germline CDR1 is LNHNV and CDR2 is YYDKDF (reference sequence). CDR3 sequence reads: CATSSRQGGYEQYF. The DNA of the CDR3 is TGTGCCACCAGCAGCAGACAGGGTGGCTACGAGCAGTACTTC.

As to this clonotype: At one end the junction does not follow the germline gene, possibly because of a read error. The V call is TRBV20-1, the J call TRBJ1-5; D is undetermined. The CDR3 runs 12 residues. The germline V gene has CDR1 DFQATT and CDR2 SNEGSKA (reference sequence). CDR3 in amino acids: CSARVSDQPQHF. The CDR3 DNA reads as TGCAGTGCGCGGGTTAGCGATCAGCCCCAGCATTTT.

The chain links TRBV6-1 to TRBJ2-5; D is perhaps TRBD1 or TRBD2 (5 bases each). The CDR3 is 12 residues long. The V gene lost 6 bases and the J gene lost 4 bases, with 9 bases spanning the gap. CDR1 and CDR2 from the germline V gene are MNHNS and SASEGT. CDR3 DNA sequence: TGTGCCAGCAGGTTGGGACGAGAGACCCAGTACTTC. Residues: CASRLGRETQYF.

The chain couples TRBV29-1 to TRBJ2-2; unclear D gene. Deletions cut 6 bases from V and 4 bases from J, with 15 bases between. The germline CDR1 and CDR2 sequences are SQVTM and ANQGSEA. This CDR3 spans 14 amino acids. For the CDR3, the DNA is TGCAGCGTCCGAAATTTAGAGACCACCGGGGAGCTGTTTTTT. Protein: CSVRNLETTGELFF.

The genes are TRBV5-1 and TRBJ2-5; possible D gene TRBD1, 5 bases. CDR3 length: 14 residues. The V and J ends lost 0 bases and 3 bases respectively, with 9 bases between them. Germline lookup yields CDR1 SGHRS and CDR2 YFSETQ. CDR3 DNA sequence: TGCGCCAGCAGCTTGGACTCGACAGAAGAGACCCAGTACTTC. Amino acids: CASSLDSTEETQYF.

The genes are TRBV7-3 and TRBJ1-1; tentative D call: TRBD1 (5 bases). V shed 5 bases and J shed 9 bases, with 16 bases lying between them. The germline CDR1 and CDR2 sequences are SGHTA and FQGTGA. The CDR3 runs to 13 residues. CDR3 protein: CASSPSDSRKAFF. The CDR3 bases are TGTGCCAGCAGCCCCTCAGACAGTCGCAAAGCTTTCTTT.

Only a few counts were recorded for this clonotype. The chain uses TRBV7-9 and TRBJ2-7, with TRBD1 matching 10 bases. This CDR3 has 17 residues. Germline CDR1 SEHNR, CDR2 FQNEAQ (reference sequence). V lost 5 bases, J lost 5 bases, and 15 bases stayed unmatched. This CDR3 is CASSAGTGAPLAHEQYF. The DNA for the CDR3 is TGTGCCAGCAGCGCCGGGACAGGGGCCCCTCTGGCCCACGAGCAGTACTTC.

This clonotype was observed a handful of times. The rearrangement uses TRBV9 and TRBJ1-3; the D is unclear. The germline gives CDR1 SGDLS, CDR2 YYNGEE. Trimming pared 2 bases from V and 0 bases from J, leaving 12 bases between. The CDR3 has 16 amino acids. CDR3 nucleotide sequence: TGTGCCAGCAGCGTCGGGGTAGTCGGCTCTGGAAACACCATATATTTT. Encoded protein: CASSVGVVGSGNTIYF.

The rearrangement joins TRBV20-1 to TRBJ2-1, with D possibly matching TRBD2 (7 bases). The CDR3 consists of 14 residues. Looked up from germline, CDR1 is DFQATT and CDR2 is SNEGSKA (reference sequence). Trimming cost V 3 bases and J 4 bases, with 13 bases left between them. The CDR3 sequence is CSASGGAAYNEQFF. The CDR3 nucleotides read TGCAGTGCTAGTGGGGGGGCGGCTTACAATGAGCAGTTCTTC.

The V call is TRBV4-3, the J call TRBJ2-7, with a weak D call TRBD1 (6 bases). Germline CDR1 is LGHNA and CDR2 is YSLEER. Trimming took off 2 bases at V and 2 bases at J, with 10 bases between the two ends. This CDR3 is 14 amino acids long. The CDR3 sequence is CASSQSPGAYEQYV. CDR3 nucleotides: TGCGCCAGCAGCCAAAGCCCAGGGGCCTACGAGCAGTACGTC.

J is TRBJ1-4 and V is TRBV7-9; D perhaps matches TRBD1 (5 bases). Trimming removed 4 bases from V and 8 bases from J, with 11 bases in between. The germline gives CDR1 SEHNR, CDR2 FQNEAQ (reference sequence). The CDR3 consists of 13 residues. This CDR3 is CASSSSGIEKLFF. In DNA form, the CDR3 reads TGTGCCAGCAGCTCCTCAGGGATCGAAAAACTGTTTTTT.

This clonotype turned up a few times. CDR3 bases: TGTGCCAGCATGTCCCTGGAGGCGTGGGACGAGCAGTACGTC. It codes for CASMSLEAWDEQYV. This chain links TRBV2 with TRBJ2-7, with D tentatively TRBD2 (5 bases). Germline CDR1 and CDR2: SNHLY and FYNNEI. Trimming removed 7 bases from V and 5 bases from J, with 18 bases in between. The CDR3 consists of 14 residues.